The 7 T cell receptor beta chains below were found in one sample sequenced in a study of OX40 agonist ivuxolimab in advanced cancers. Some clones are missing from TCRdb's copy, which holds only in-frame ones; the method was immunoSEQ multiplex PCR. Of more than 60,000 clones listed, about 90% are singletons. Sequencing used CD4+ or CD8+ T cells sorted from blood, obtained in a trial of the OX40 agonist ivuxolimab. The receptors shown here come from an adult with an advanced solid tumor such as melanoma, head and neck, liver or kidney cancer.

The chain carries TRBV6-1 and TRBJ2-2; tentative D call: TRBD1 (5 bases). This CDR3 region has 15 residues. Germline V gene sequence: CDR1 MNHNS, CDR2 SASEGT. The V gene lost 1 base and the J gene lost 3 bases, with 9 bases spanning the gap. CDR3 region: CASSEGQIYTGELFF. For the CDR3, the DNA is TGTGCCAGCAGTGAAGGACAGATTTACACCGGGGAGCTGTTTTTT.

This chain links TRBV7-8 with TRBJ1-3; D not resolved. CDR1 is SGHVS, CDR2 FQNEAQ, per germline. The CDR3 is 14 amino acids. Trimming shortened V by 8 bases and J by 0 bases, and 11 bases separated the two germline ends. DNA for the CDR3: TGTGCCAGCCTCCTCGGTGGCTCTGGAAACACCATATATTTT. The encoded protein is CASLLGGSGNTIYF.

The V and J genes are TRBV11-2 and TRBJ1-5; D unclear. This CDR3 has 13 residues. Germline loops: CDR1 SGHAT, CDR2 FQNNGV. Trimming removed 5 bases at V and 3 bases at J, with 8 bases between. The CDR3 coding sequence is TGTGCCAGCAGCACCGACATCAATCAGCCCCAGCATTTT. Protein sequence: CASSTDINQPQHF.

The chain joins TRBV6-6 to TRBJ1-2; no firm D call. Germline V lookup: CDR1 MNHNY, CDR2 SVGAGI (reference sequence). There are 11 residues in the CDR3. Trimming pared 3 bases from V and 8 bases from J, leaving 7 bases between. Written as DNA, the CDR3 is TGTGCCAGCAGTTATGGGTACGGCTACACCTTC. Translating gives CASSYGYGYTF.

The J gene is TRBJ2-2, the V gene TRBV19; D uncertain. Germline-derived CDR1 and CDR2 are LNHDA and SQIVND (reference sequence). The CDR3 spans 14 residues. The ends were cut back, 3 bases at V and 4 bases at J, with 9 bases in the middle. CDR3 in DNA: TGTGCCAGTAGTATTGGTCCACTCACCGGGGAGCTGTTTTTT. Translated: CASSIGPLTGELFF.

The chain uses TRBV2 and TRBJ2-7, with 8 bases matching TRBD1. The germline V gene encodes CDR1 SNHLY and CDR2 FYNNEI. V was pared by 6 bases and J by 4 bases, with 5 bases of the junction left unmatched. The CDR3 runs to 13 residues. Here the CDR3 reads CASSPDRAYEQYF. The CDR3 DNA is TGTGCCAGCAGCCCGGACAGGGCATACGAGCAGTACTTC.

The chain joins TRBV5-1 to TRBJ2-3; D is undetermined. CDR1 and CDR2 (germline): SGHRS, YFSETQ. The CDR3 is 16 residues long. The V end was cut by 4 bases, the J end by 0 bases, with 15 bases between. The CDR3 reads CASSRRPADSTDTQYF. The CDR3, as DNA: TGCGCCAGCAGCCGCCGACCGGCGGATAGCACAGATACGCAGTATTTT.